What follows are 18 T cell receptor beta chains derived from one specimen sequenced in a study of OX40 agonist ivuxolimab in advanced cancers. Assay: immunoSEQ multiplex PCR; the TCRdb copy retains only in-frame clones and omits some. In the table there are about 49,000 clones, 85% of which are singletons. The sample here was CD4+ or CD8+ T cells sorted from blood, taken in a trial of the OX40 agonist ivuxolimab. The receptors were gathered from an adult with an advanced solid tumor such as melanoma, head and neck, liver or kidney cancer.

The genes are TRBV28 and TRBJ2-3; D remains unclear. V was shortened by 2 bases and J by 15 bases, with 12 bases between the two germline ends. The CDR3 is made up of 11 amino acids. Per the germline V gene, CDR1 is MDHEN and CDR2 is SYDVKM. The CDR3 bases are TGTGCCAGCAGTTTAGGTCTAGAATACTATTTT. It is translated as CASSLGLEYYF.

The chain carries TRBV5-1 and TRBJ2-1; D is unclear. The V end lost 5 bases, the J end lost 3 bases, and 6 bases lay between the germline ends. The CDR3 spans 12 residues. CDR1 and CDR2 (germline): SGHRS, YFSETQ. CDR3 amino acids: CASRGGYNEQFF. The CDR3 region has the DNA TGCGCCAGCAGAGGTGGCTACAATGAGCAGTTCTTC.

The chain is built from TRBV28 and TRBJ1-1; no definite D call. V was trimmed by 3 bases and J by 0 bases, leaving 8 bases between them. This CDR3 is 14 amino acids long. Germline V gene sequence: CDR1 MDHEN, CDR2 SYDVKM. In nucleotides, the CDR3 is TGTGCCAGCAGTTTGACACAGATGAACACTGAAGCTTTCTTT. It specifies CASSLTQMNTEAFF. The full variable domain, its missing parts supplied by reference TRBV28 and TRBJ1-1, is DVKVTQSSRYLVKRTGEKVFLECVQDMDHENMFWYRQDPGLGLRLIYFSYDVKMKEKGDIPEGYSVSREKKERFSLILESASTNQTSMYLCASSLTQMNTEAFFGQGTRLTVV.

The chain employs TRBV7-3 and TRBJ2-1, with unresolved D. The CDR3 has 12 amino acids. Trimming cost V 5 bases and J 12 bases, with 14 bases left between them. CDR1 is SGHTA and CDR2 is FQGTGA in the germline V gene. CDR3 coding DNA: TGTGCCAGCAGCCTCCCGGGCACCCCGCAGTTCTTC. Translated: CASSLPGTPQFF. Complete variable domain (other parts from reference TRBV7-3 and TRBJ2-1): GAGVSQTPSNKVTEKGKYVELRCDPISGHTALYWYRQSLGQGPEFLIYFQGTGAADDSGLPNDRFFAVRPEGSVSTLKIQRTERGDSAVYLCASSLPGTPQFFGPGTRLTVL.

The rearrangement links TRBV6-5 to TRBJ1-1; D remains ambiguous. V was cut by 2 bases and J by 7 bases, with 14 bases left in between. CDR3 length: 14 amino acids. The V gene's germline CDR1 is MNHEY and CDR2 SVGAGI. The CDR3, as DNA: TGTGCCAGCAGTTACGGCAGTTCTTATGTTGAAGCTTTCTTT. Protein: CASSYGSSYVEAFF.

The CDR3 loop is CASSFPTVDSTFFYGYTF. The CDR3 nucleotides are TGTGCCAGCAGTTTTCCAACGGTAGACAGCACATTTTTCTATGGCTACACCTTC. The genes are TRBV28 and TRBJ1-2; D may be TRBD1 (5 bases). CDR3 size: 18 residues. From germline, CDR1 is MDHEN and CDR2 SYDVKM. With 3 bases removed from V and 4 bases from J, the gap between germline ends came to 24 bases.

The chain uses TRBV6-1 and TRBJ2-1; D assignment may be TRBD1 or TRBD2 (7 bases each). CDR3 length: 15 residues. V shed 6 bases and J shed 4 bases, with 16 bases lying between them. Germline V CDR1 and CDR2: MNHNS, SASEGT. CDR3 region: CASRAGRGPYNEQFF. The CDR3 DNA is TGTGCCAGCAGAGCAGGGAGGGGGCCTTACAATGAGCAGTTCTTC.

The gene calls are TRBV6-6 and TRBJ2-1; TRBD2 matches at 9 bases. The length of the CDR3 is 16 residues. J lost 5 bases, V lost 4 bases, and 9 bases had no gene match. In germline, CDR1 is MNHNY, CDR2 SVGAGI (reference sequence). The CDR3 coding sequence is TGTGCCAGCAGTTTCTATGGGACTAGCCCCCACAATGAGCAGTTCTTC. Protein product: CASSFYGTSPHNEQFF.

The chain is built from TRBV7-8 and TRBJ1-1, with D tentatively TRBD1 (5 bases). This CDR3 spans 16 amino acids. Trimming cost V 8 bases and J 1 base, with 20 bases left between them. Germline assignment: CDR1 SGHVS and CDR2 FQNEAQ. CDR3 nucleotide sequence: TGTGCCAGCTCCCCGGCCTCGGGGCAATGGAACACTGAAGCTTTCTTT. Amino acids: CASSPASGQWNTEAFF.

The chain couples TRBV6-5 to TRBJ2-3; D call uncertain. Germline V gives CDR1 MNHEY, CDR2 SVGAGI. This CDR3 comprises 14 residues. V was shortened by 7 bases and J by 2 bases, with 13 bases between the two germline ends. CDR3 nucleotides: TGTGCCAGCAACCCCGGGCTATCCACAGATACGCAGTATTTT. Protein sequence: CASNPGLSTDTQYF.

The gene calls are TRBV28 and TRBJ2-7, with D perhaps matching TRBD1 (6 bases). This CDR3 comprises 15 residues. The germline V gene has CDR1 MDHEN and CDR2 SYDVKM. Trimming stripped 5 bases from V and 0 bases from J, with 14 bases between. CDR3 sequence (DNA): TGTGCCAGCAGTCTCCGCAGACAGGTCTCCTACGAGCAGTACTTC. Translated: CASSLRRQVSYEQYF.

This chain uses TRBV11-1 with TRBJ1-2, with D uncertain. Trimming pared 5 bases from V and 1 base from J, leaving 20 bases between. The CDR3 extends over 17 amino acids. Germline V gives CDR1 SGHAT, CDR2 FQDESV (reference sequence). The CDR3 sequence: CASSGRLAGRINYGYTF. The CDR3 DNA is TGTGCCAGCAGCGGACGATTGGCAGGCAGAATTAACTATGGCTACACCTTC.

The chain couples TRBV11-2 to TRBJ2-1, with D unresolved. Trimming stripped 1 base from V and 8 bases from J, with 6 bases between. The V gene's germline CDR1 is SGHAT and CDR2 FQNNGV. This CDR3 comprises 12 residues. The CDR3 protein is CASSLVRDEQFF. Written as DNA, the CDR3 is TGTGCCAGCAGCTTAGTACGGGATGAGCAGTTCTTC.

This chain uses TRBV9 with TRBJ1-6, with D unresolved. Per germline, CDR1 SGDLS and CDR2 YYNGEE. The CDR3 spans 17 residues. V lost 0 bases and J 7 bases, leaving 17 bases between the germline ends. CDR3 sequence: CASSVEEGLTGNSPLHF. CDR3 in DNA: TGTGCCAGCAGCGTAGAGGAGGGCCTGACTGGCAATTCACCCCTCCACTTT.

This clone was counted between two and nine times. The chain recombines TRBV30 with TRBJ1-4, with D perhaps matching TRBD1 (5 bases). The CDR3 has 16 amino acids. With 5 bases removed from V and 2 bases from J, the gap between germline ends came to 18 bases. The V gene's germline CDR1 is GTSNPN and CDR2 SVGIG (reference sequence). The CDR3 protein is CAWDPGTVSTNEKLFF. CDR3 bases: TGTGCCTGGGACCCAGGGACGGTTTCGACTAATGAAAAACTGTTTTTT.

This chain uses TRBV5-6 with TRBJ2-5; 10 bases agree with TRBD2. V shed 1 base and J 1 base; nucleotides not matched to a gene: 4. Germline V gene sequence: CDR1 SGHDT, CDR2 YYEEEE. This CDR3 has 16 residues. CDR3 residues: CASSLLRTSGQETQYF. The CDR3 region has the DNA TGTGCCAGCAGCTTGCTTCGGACTAGCGGCCAAGAGACCCAGTACTTC.

The V gene is TRBV2, the J gene TRBJ1-4; D is possibly TRBD1 (5 bases). The CDR3 runs 14 residues. Germline values: CDR1 SNHLY, CDR2 FYNNEI. Trimming left V 1 base short and J 8 bases short, with 11 bases between. For the CDR3, the DNA is TGTGCCAGCAGTGAAGGGCAGGGCTGGGAAAAACTGTTTTTT. It is translated as CASSEGQGWEKLFF. Based on the CDR3 plus reference TRBV2 and TRBJ1-4, the full variable domain is EPEVTQTPSHQVTQMGQEVILRCVPISNHLYFYWYRQILGQKVEFLVSFYNNEISEKSEIFDDQFSVERPDGSNFTLKIRSTKLEDSAMYFCASSEGQGWEKLFFGSGTQLSVL.

The chain joins TRBV7-9 to TRBJ2-2; D may be TRBD2 (6 bases). Germline CDR1 reads SEHNR; CDR2 reads FQNEAQ (reference sequence). Trimming pared 3 bases from V and 3 bases from J, leaving 14 bases between. The CDR3 is made up of 16 amino acids. Here the CDR3 reads CASSFPGDSDTGELFF. The CDR3, as DNA: TGTGCCAGCAGCTTCCCGGGAGACAGCGACACCGGGGAGCTGTTTTTT. Combining the CDR3 with reference TRBV7-9 and TRBJ2-2 gives the whole variable domain DTGVSQNPRHKITKRGQNVTFRCDPISEHNRLYWYRQTLGQGPEFLTYFQNEAQLEKSRLLSDRFSAERPKGSFSTLEIQRTEQGDSAMYLCASSFPGDSDTGELFFGEGSRLTVL.